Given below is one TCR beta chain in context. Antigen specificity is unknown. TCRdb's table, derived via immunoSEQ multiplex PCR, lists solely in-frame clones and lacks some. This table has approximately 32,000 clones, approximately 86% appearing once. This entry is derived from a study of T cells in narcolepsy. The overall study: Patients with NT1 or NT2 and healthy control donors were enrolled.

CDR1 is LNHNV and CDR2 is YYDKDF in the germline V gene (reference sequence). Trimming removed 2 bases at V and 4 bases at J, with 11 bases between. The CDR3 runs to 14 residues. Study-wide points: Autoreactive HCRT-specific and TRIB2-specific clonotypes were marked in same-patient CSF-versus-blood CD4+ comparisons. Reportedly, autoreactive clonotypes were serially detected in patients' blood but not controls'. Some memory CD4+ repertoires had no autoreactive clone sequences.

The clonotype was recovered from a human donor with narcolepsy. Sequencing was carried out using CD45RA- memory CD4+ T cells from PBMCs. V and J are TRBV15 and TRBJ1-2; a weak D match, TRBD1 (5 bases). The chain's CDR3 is CATSRPDSIYGYTF. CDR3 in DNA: TGTGCCACCAGCAGACCCGACAGCATCTATGGCTACACCTTC.